This passage covers 30 T cell receptor beta chains from one sample sequenced in a study of blood T cell repertoires in COVID-19. Some clones are missing from TCRdb's copy, which holds only in-frame ones; the method was immunoSEQ multiplex PCR. The sample includes 240,000 or so clones, approximately 84% seen only once; the top ten take under 2%. Material for sequencing was peripheral blood. These receptors were collected from a woman of 80 years or more with acute or convalescent COVID-19.

The chain employs TRBV2 and TRBJ2-1; TRBD2 might be the D (6 bases). CDR1 SNHLY and CDR2 FYNNEI come from the germline V gene. Trimming stripped 2 bases from V and 7 bases from J, with 12 bases between. This CDR3 spans 14 amino acids. Here the CDR3 DNA reads TGTGCCAGCAGTGAAATCGGGGGTGGGAATGAGCAGTTCTTC. Its protein is CASSEIGGGNEQFF. The full variable domain, with the rest looked up from reference TRBV2 and TRBJ2-1, is EPEVTQTPSHQVTQMGQEVILRCVPISNHLYFYWYRQILGQKVEFLVSFYNNEISEKSEIFDDQFSVERPDGSNFTLKIRSTKLEDSAMYFCASSEIGGGNEQFFGPGTRLTVL.

The gene calls are TRBV18 and TRBJ2-1; 11 positions match TRBD1. This CDR3 is 16 amino acids long. The V gene's germline CDR1 is KGHSH and CDR2 LQKENI. V gave up 3 bases and J gave up 0 bases; unmatched junction bases: 1. The CDR3 nucleotides read TGTGCCAGCTCACCGGGGACAGGGGGCTCCTACAATGAGCAGTTCTTC. Translation gives CASSPGTGGSYNEQFF. The full variable domain, completed using reference TRBV18 and TRBJ2-1, is NAGVMQNPRHLVRRRGQEARLRCSPMKGHSHVYWYRQLPEEGLKFMVYLQKENIIDESGMPKERFSAEFPKEGPSILRIQQVVRGDSAAYFCASSPGTGGSYNEQFFGPGTRLTVL.

The rearrangement links TRBV30 to TRBJ1-6; 7 bases fit TRBD1. Germline assignment: CDR1 GTSNPN and CDR2 SVGIG (reference sequence). The CDR3 extends over 14 amino acids. V trimming: 3 bases; J trimming: 7 bases; junction bases outside the gene matches: 6. The CDR3 protein is CAWRLTGRNSPLHF. CDR3 nucleotides: TGTGCCTGGAGGTTGACAGGGAGGAATTCACCCCTCCACTTT.

This chain joins TRBV19 and TRBJ1-5; D gene uncertain. Germline values: CDR1 LNHDA, CDR2 SQIVND (reference sequence). Trimming removed 1 base at V and 1 base at J, with 11 bases between. This CDR3 is 16 amino acids long. CDR3 region: CASSIADGRSNQPQHF. CDR3 nucleotides: TGTGCCAGTAGTATAGCAGATGGCAGGAGCAATCAGCCCCAGCATTTT.

The chain combines TRBV4-2 with TRBJ2-1; D possibly corresponds to TRBD1 (6 bases). This CDR3 is 16 amino acids long. Germline V gives CDR1 LGHNA, CDR2 YNFKEQ. The V gene lost 2 bases and the J gene lost 1 base, with 12 bases spanning the gap. Here the CDR3 DNA reads TGTGCCAGCAGCCAATCCCGAGGGGGTTCCTACAATGAGCAGTTCTTC. Its translation is CASSQSRGGSYNEQFF.

In this sample, this clone turned up once. V gene TRBV27 combines with J gene TRBJ1-6, with TRBD1 as a possible D gene (5 bases). Looked up from germline, CDR1 is MNHEY and CDR2 is SMNVEV (reference sequence). This CDR3 has 14 amino acids. Trimming pared 3 bases from V and 9 bases from J, leaving 12 bases between. The CDR3 is CASSLQGGRSPLHF. DNA for the CDR3: TGTGCCAGCAGTTTGCAGGGCGGCCGTTCACCCCTCCACTTT.

The chain is built from TRBV2 and TRBJ2-7; D is ambiguous. The CDR3 extends over 11 amino acids. Trimming stripped 4 bases from V and 9 bases from J, with 10 bases between. Germline loops: CDR1 SNHLY, CDR2 FYNNEI. CDR3 coding DNA: TGTGCCAGCAGTGTCGCCGTTAGGCAGTACTTC. It is translated as CASSVAVRQYF. The full variable domain, completed using reference TRBV2 and TRBJ2-7, is EPEVTQTPSHQVTQMGQEVILRCVPISNHLYFYWYRQILGQKVEFLVSFYNNEISEKSEIFDDQFSVERPDGSNFTLKIRSTKLEDSAMYFCASSVAVRQYFGPGTRLTVT.

The V gene is TRBV7-2, the J gene TRBJ2-3; D is unresolved. The germline V gene encodes CDR1 SGHTA and CDR2 FQGNSA. This CDR3 region has 13 residues. V was pared by 5 bases and J by 5 bases, with 11 bases between. CDR3 sequence (DNA): TGTGCCAGCAGCCCTAATTACGGAGATACGCAGTATTTT. This gives the protein CASSPNYGDTQYF. Looking up the rest from reference TRBV7-2 and TRBJ2-3 gives the full variable domain: GAGVSQSPSNKVTEKGKDVELRCDPISGHTALYWYRQSLGQGLEFLIYFQGNSAPDKSGLPSDRFSAERTGGSVSTLTIQRTQQEDSAVYLCASSPNYGDTQYFGPGTRLTVL.

This clone was seen more than once but under ten times. CDR3 nucleotide sequence: TGCGCCAGCAGCCAAGGGACTCGAGGCAATGAAAAACTGTTTTTT. As protein: CASSQGTRGNEKLFF. The chain combines TRBV4-3 with TRBJ1-4, with D unresolved. Trimming took 1 base from V and 5 from J, leaving 11 bases between them. Per the germline V gene, CDR1 is LGHNA and CDR2 is YSLEER. CDR3 length: 15 amino acids.

The J gene is TRBJ1-1, the V gene TRBV3-1 (or the pseudogene TRBV3-2); tentatively, D is TRBD1 (6 bases). With 4 bases removed from V and 3 bases from J, the gap between germline ends came to 18 bases. There are 16 residues in the CDR3. From germline, CDR1 is LGHDT and CDR2 YNNKEL (reference sequence). CDR3 nucleotides: TGTGCCAGCAGCCCCATGGACAGCTTAGGAGACACTGAAGCTTTCTTT. This gives the protein CASSPMDSLGDTEAFF.

V gene TRBV28 combines with J gene TRBJ2-5; 10 nucleotides align to TRBD1. V was clipped by 5 bases and J by 4 bases; unmatched bases: 4. The CDR3 is 14 amino acids. Germline V gene data show CDR1 as MDHEN and CDR2 as SYDVKM. The CDR3 DNA reads TGTGCCAGCAGTCCCGGGACAGGGGTAGAGACCCAGTACTTC. Protein: CASSPGTGVETQYF.

In the case of this clone: This sample also contains other DNA sequences that code for the same CDR3. The chain links TRBV6-5 to TRBJ2-3; a possible D gene is TRBD2 (7 bases). Looked up from germline, CDR1 is MNHEY and CDR2 is SVGAGI. V was trimmed by 6 bases and J by 1 base, leaving 11 bases between them. The CDR3 is made up of 14 amino acids. The CDR3 nucleotides read TGTGCCAGCAGAAGGGGGAGGGGCACAGATACGCAGTATTTT. It encodes CASRRGRGTDTQYF.

The chain recombines TRBV6-6 with TRBJ2-3; 11 bases are shared with TRBD2. V trimming: 2 bases; J trimming: 11 bases; junction bases outside the gene matches: 6. The CDR3 covers 14 residues. From germline, CDR1 is MNHNY and CDR2 SVGAGI (reference sequence). CDR3 DNA sequence: TGTGCCAGCAGTTACACACTAGCGGGAGACCTGCAGTATTTT. Protein product: CASSYTLAGDLQYF.

The rearrangement links TRBV18 to TRBJ2-1; unclear D gene. Trimming removed 2 bases from V and 9 bases from J, with 11 bases in between. CDR1 and CDR2 (germline): KGHSH, LQKENI. CDR3 length: 13 residues. CDR3 protein: CASSPTRNVEQFF. The CDR3 nucleotides read TGTGCCAGCTCACCAACCAGGAACGTTGAGCAGTTCTTC.

In this sample, this clone turned up once. This CDR3 reads CATSSGGRDRDLYGYTF. The CDR3 DNA sequence: TGTGCCACCAGCAGCGGAGGCCGGGACAGGGATCTCTATGGCTACACCTTC. The V and J genes are TRBV15 and TRBJ1-2, with 9 bases fitting TRBD1. Trimming at V came to 3 bases and at J to 4 bases, leaving 12 bases not matched to a gene. The CDR3 has 17 residues. Germline-derived CDR1 and CDR2 are LNHNV and YYDKDF (reference sequence). Looking up the rest from reference TRBV15 and TRBJ1-2 gives the full variable domain: DAMVIQNPRYQVTQFGKPVTLSCSQTLNHNVMYWYQQKSSQAPKLLFHYYDKDFNNEADTPDNFQSRRPNTSFCFLDIRSPGLGDTAMYLCATSSGGRDRDLYGYTFGSGTRLTVV.

The V call is TRBV5-1, the J call TRBJ2-5, with a tentative D call TRBD1 (5 bases). CDR1 and CDR2 from the germline V gene are SGHRS and YFSETQ. V shed 0 bases and J shed 2 bases, with 14 bases lying between them. There are 16 residues in the CDR3. CDR3 sequence (DNA): TGCGCCAGCAGCTTGGCTGCAGGGATCTATCAAGAGACCCAGTACTTC. Translation gives CASSLAAGIYQETQYF.

V gene TRBV9 combines with J gene TRBJ2-5; no reliable D call. Germline V gene sequence: CDR1 SGDLS, CDR2 YYNGEE. The V and J ends lost 0 bases and 5 bases respectively, with 8 bases between them. The length of the CDR3 is 13 residues. In nucleotides, the CDR3 is TGTGCCAGCAGCGTAGGCGGTAGGGAGACCCAGTACTTC. It specifies CASSVGGRETQYF.

The chain recombines TRBV5-1 with TRBJ1-2; TRBD1 matches 10 bases. The CDR3 consists of 17 residues. Germline V gene data show CDR1 as SGHRS and CDR2 as YFSETQ. The junction had 16 bases not matched to a gene; V was cut back by 5 bases and J by 6 bases. Here the CDR3 reads CASRAGQTGGRVDGYTF. CDR3 bases: TGCGCCAGCAGAGCAGGCCAGACAGGGGGCCGTGTCGATGGCTACACCTTC.

The chain joins TRBV7-2 to TRBJ2-5; 10 bases map to TRBD1. CDR1 is SGHTA, CDR2 FQGNSA, per germline. Germline trimming cut 2 bases from V and 4 bases from J; bases unmatched to any gene: 7. The CDR3 is 16 residues long. The CDR3 coding sequence is TGTGCCAGCAGCTTATCCGGGACAGGGGTATCAGAGACCCAGTACTTC. This gives the protein CASSLSGTGVSETQYF.

This clone occurred once. The genes are TRBV21-1 and TRBJ2-5; the table's D gene call, TRBD2, was not cross checked with the DNA. TRBV21-1 is flagged as a pseudogene. The CDR3 has 16 residues. The CDR3 nucleotides read TGTGCCAGCAGCAGAAAAGGGACTAGCCGCCAAGAGACCCAGTACTTC. It yields the protein CASSRKGTSRQETQYF.

The chain links TRBV25-1 to TRBJ1-1; unclear D gene. The CDR3 sequence is 13 residues long. V was trimmed by 2 bases and J by 3 bases, leaving 7 bases between them. Germline V gene data show CDR1 as MGHDK and CDR2 as SYGVNS. CDR3 protein: CASSEGGDTEAFF. CDR3 nucleotides: TGTGCCAGCAGTGAAGGAGGAGACACTGAAGCTTTCTTT.

The V and J genes are TRBV6-2 or TRBV6-3 and TRBJ2-4; 12 nucleotides line up with TRBD2. Germline V gene sequence: CDR1 MNHEY, CDR2 SVGEGT. Trimming cost V 1 base and J 9 bases; bases outside gene matches: 4. The length of the CDR3 is 15 residues. In DNA form, the CDR3 reads TGTGCCAGCAGTTACTGGTCTAGCGGGGGGGGCATTCAGTACTTC. Protein sequence: CASSYWSSGGGIQYF.

Comment on this clone: Other DNA sequences within the sample encode an identical CDR3. The rearrangement joins TRBV7-2 to TRBJ1-1; D unclear. The CDR3 consists of 14 residues. V was pared by 3 bases and J by 4 bases, with 12 bases between. Germline V gene lookup returns CDR1 SGHTA and CDR2 FQGNSA. CDR3 protein: CASSFLGGSTEAFF. Written as DNA, the CDR3 is TGTGCCAGCAGCTTCCTCGGAGGGAGCACTGAAGCTTTCTTT. Full variable domain (remainder filled in from reference TRBV7-2 and TRBJ1-1): GAGVSQSPSNKVTEKGKDVELRCDPISGHTALYWYRQSLGQGLEFLIYFQGNSAPDKSGLPSDRFSAERTGGSVSTLTIQRTQQEDSAVYLCASSFLGGSTEAFFGQGTRLTVV.

The V gene is TRBV11-3, the J gene TRBJ2-3, with TRBD1 identical over 8 bases. Germline trimming cut 1 base from V and 5 bases from J; bases unmatched to any gene: 5. This CDR3 comprises 15 residues. Per germline, CDR1 SGHNT and CDR2 YENEEA. CDR3: CASSLGQGAGDTQYF. The CDR3 DNA reads as TGTGCCAGCAGCTTAGGCCAGGGGGCAGGAGATACGCAGTATTTT.

The V gene is TRBV6-2 or TRBV6-3, the J gene TRBJ1-1; D is unresolved. V shed 0 bases and J shed 6 bases, with 11 bases lying between them. There are 14 residues in the CDR3. Germline CDR1 and CDR2: MNHEY and SVGEGT. CDR3 sequence reads: CASSYSPVAAEAFF. In DNA, the CDR3 is TGTGCCAGCAGTTACTCCCCCGTCGCGGCTGAAGCTTTCTTT.

The chain recombines TRBV5-1 with TRBJ2-1; TRBD2 matches at 12 bases. CDR1 SGHRS and CDR2 YFSETQ come from the germline V gene. Trimming removed 7 bases from V and 4 bases from J; junction bases left unmatched: 6. This CDR3 is 15 amino acids long. Here the CDR3 reads CASCQTSGGYNEQFF. CDR3 coding DNA: TGCGCCAGCTGCCAGACTAGCGGGGGATACAATGAGCAGTTCTTC.

The chain joins TRBV7-6 to TRBJ1-1; 7 bases fit TRBD1. CDR3 length: 18 residues. Germline values: CDR1 SGHVS, CDR2 FNYEAQ. The V and J ends lost 1 base and 0 bases, in that order; junction bases with no gene match: 11. CDR3 sequence reads: CASSLEATGSFMNTEAFF. In nucleotides, the CDR3 is TGTGCCAGCAGCTTAGAAGCGACAGGGTCTTTTATGAACACTGAAGCTTTCTTT. Complete variable domain (other parts from reference TRBV7-6 and TRBJ1-1): GAGVSQSPRYKVTKRGQDVALRCDPISGHVSLYWYRQALGQGPEFLTYFNYEAQQDKSGLPNDRFSAERPEGSISTLTIQRTEQRDSAMYRCASSLEATGSFMNTEAFFGQGTRLTVV.

This clone was recorded many times. The chain combines TRBV5-4 with TRBJ2-7, with a weak D call TRBD1 (6 bases). V was trimmed by 1 base and J by 4 bases, leaving 9 bases between them. CDR1 is SGHNT and CDR2 is YYREEE in the germline V gene (reference sequence). This CDR3 has 13 amino acids. The CDR3 region is CASSLKGGYEQYF. CDR3 nucleotides: TGTGCCAGCAGCTTGAAAGGGGGATACGAGCAGTACTTC.

This chain uses TRBV28 with TRBJ1-1, with D possibly being TRBD1 (5 bases). CDR3 length: 13 residues. Germline V gives CDR1 MDHEN, CDR2 SYDVKM. Trimming took off 8 bases at V and 0 bases at J, with 10 bases between the two ends. CDR3 loop: CASGTQMNTEAFF. The CDR3 DNA is TGTGCCAGCGGGACTCAAATGAACACTGAAGCTTTCTTT.

This clone was counted between two and nine times. The V and J genes are TRBV13 and TRBJ1-2; TRBD1 matches at 8 bases. There are 14 residues in the CDR3. The germline CDR1 and CDR2 sequences are PRHDT and FYEKMQ (reference sequence). Trimming cost V 5 bases and J 4 bases; bases outside gene matches: 6. CDR3 sequence (DNA): TGTGCCAGCAGCAAAGACAGGGGCGCCTATGGCTACACCTTC. This translates into CASSKDRGAYGYTF.